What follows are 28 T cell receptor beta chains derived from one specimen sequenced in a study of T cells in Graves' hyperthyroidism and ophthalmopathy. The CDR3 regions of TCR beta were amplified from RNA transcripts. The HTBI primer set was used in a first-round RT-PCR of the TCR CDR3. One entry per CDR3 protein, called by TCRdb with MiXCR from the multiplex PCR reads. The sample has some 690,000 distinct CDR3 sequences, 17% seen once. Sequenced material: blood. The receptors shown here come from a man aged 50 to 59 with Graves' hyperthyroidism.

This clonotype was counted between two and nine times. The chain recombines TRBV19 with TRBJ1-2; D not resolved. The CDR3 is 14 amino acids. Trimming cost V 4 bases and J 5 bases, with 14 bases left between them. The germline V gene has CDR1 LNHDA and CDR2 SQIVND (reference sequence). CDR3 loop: CASSRADDSYGYTF. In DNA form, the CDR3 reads TGTGCCAGTAGTAGGGCAGACGACTCTTATGGCTACACCTTC.

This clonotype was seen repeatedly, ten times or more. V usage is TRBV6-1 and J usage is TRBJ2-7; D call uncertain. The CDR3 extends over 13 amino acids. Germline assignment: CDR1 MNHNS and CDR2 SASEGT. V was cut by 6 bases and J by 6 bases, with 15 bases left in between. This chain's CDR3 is CASRPAAPGEQYF. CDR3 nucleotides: TGTGCCAGCAGGCCGGCGGCGCCGGGCGAGCAGTACTTC.

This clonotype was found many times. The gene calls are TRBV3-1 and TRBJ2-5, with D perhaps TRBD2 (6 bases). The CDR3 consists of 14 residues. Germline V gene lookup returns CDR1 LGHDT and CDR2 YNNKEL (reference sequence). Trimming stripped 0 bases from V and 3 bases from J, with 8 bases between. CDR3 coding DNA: TGTGCCAGCAGCCAAGATCGCGGGAAAGAGACCCAGTACTTC. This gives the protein CASSQDRGKETQYF.

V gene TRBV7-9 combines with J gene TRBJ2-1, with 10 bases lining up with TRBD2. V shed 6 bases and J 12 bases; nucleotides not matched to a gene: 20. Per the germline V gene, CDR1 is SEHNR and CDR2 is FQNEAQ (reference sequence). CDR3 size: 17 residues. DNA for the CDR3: TGTGCCAGCAGGCCCCCCGCAGGGGCCGGGACTAGCGACGTGCAGTTCTTC. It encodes CASRPPAGAGTSDVQFF.

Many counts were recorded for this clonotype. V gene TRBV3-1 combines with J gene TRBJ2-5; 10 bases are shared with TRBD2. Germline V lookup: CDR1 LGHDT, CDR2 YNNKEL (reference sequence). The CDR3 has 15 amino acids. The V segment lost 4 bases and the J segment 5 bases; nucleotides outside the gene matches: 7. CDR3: CASSPSGRGQETQYF. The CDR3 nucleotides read TGTGCCAGCAGCCCTAGCGGGAGAGGGCAGGAGACCCAGTACTTC.

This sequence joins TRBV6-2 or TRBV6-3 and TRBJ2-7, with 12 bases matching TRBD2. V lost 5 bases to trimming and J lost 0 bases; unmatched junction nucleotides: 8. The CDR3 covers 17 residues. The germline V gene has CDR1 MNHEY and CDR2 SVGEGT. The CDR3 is CASSPTRTSGISYEQYF. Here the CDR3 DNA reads TGTGCCAGCAGTCCCACCAGGACTAGCGGGATCTCCTACGAGCAGTACTTC.

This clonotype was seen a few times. CDR3 bases: TGCAGCGTTGAAGGTAGGGGATCGGCTGGACCACACGGGGAGCTGTTTTTT. It translates to CSVEGRGSAGPHGELFF. This chain connects TRBV29-1 to TRBJ2-2; TRBD1 might be the D (5 bases). The CDR3 runs 17 residues. V shed 1 base and J shed 7 bases, with 22 bases lying between them. Germline CDR1 and CDR2: SQVTM and ANQGSEA.

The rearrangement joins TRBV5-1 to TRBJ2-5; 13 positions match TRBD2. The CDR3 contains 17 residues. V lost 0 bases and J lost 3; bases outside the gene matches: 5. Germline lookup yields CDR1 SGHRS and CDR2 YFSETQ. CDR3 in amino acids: CASSLGLGLAGEETQYF. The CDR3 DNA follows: TGCGCCAGCAGCTTGGGGCTAGGACTAGCGGGAGAAGAGACCCAGTACTTC.

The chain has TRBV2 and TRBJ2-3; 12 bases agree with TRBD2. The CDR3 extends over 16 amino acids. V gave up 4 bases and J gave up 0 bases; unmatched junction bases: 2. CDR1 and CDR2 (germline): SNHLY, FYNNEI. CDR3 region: CASSVGTSGSTDTQYF. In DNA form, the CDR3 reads TGTGCCAGCAGTGTGGGGACTAGCGGGAGCACAGATACGCAGTATTTT.

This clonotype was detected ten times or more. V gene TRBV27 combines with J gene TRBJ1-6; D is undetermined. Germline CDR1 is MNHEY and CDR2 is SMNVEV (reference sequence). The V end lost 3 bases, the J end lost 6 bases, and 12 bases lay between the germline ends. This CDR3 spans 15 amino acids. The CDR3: CASSFAWAGNSPLHF. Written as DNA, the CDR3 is TGTGCCAGCAGTTTCGCTTGGGCGGGTAATTCACCCCTCCACTTT.

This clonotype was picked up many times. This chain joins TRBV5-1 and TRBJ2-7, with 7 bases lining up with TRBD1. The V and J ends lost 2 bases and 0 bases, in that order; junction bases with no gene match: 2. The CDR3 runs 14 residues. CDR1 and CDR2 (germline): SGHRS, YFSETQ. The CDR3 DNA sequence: TGCGCCAGCAGCTTCTGGGACAGCTCCTACGAGCAGTACTTC. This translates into CASSFWDSSYEQYF.

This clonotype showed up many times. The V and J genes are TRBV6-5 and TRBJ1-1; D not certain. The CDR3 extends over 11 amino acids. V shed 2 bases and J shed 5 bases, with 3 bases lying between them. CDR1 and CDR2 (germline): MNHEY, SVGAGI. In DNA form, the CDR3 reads TGTGCCAGCAGTTACGAGACTGAAGCTTTCTTT. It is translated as CASSYETEAFF.

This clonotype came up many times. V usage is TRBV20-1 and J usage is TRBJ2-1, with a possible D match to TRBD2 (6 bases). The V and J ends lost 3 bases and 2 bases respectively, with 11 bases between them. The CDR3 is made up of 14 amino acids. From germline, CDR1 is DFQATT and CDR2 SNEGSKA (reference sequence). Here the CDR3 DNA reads TGCAGTGCTAGGGGGGGAAAGACCTACAATGAGCAGTTCTTC. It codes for CSARGGKTYNEQFF.

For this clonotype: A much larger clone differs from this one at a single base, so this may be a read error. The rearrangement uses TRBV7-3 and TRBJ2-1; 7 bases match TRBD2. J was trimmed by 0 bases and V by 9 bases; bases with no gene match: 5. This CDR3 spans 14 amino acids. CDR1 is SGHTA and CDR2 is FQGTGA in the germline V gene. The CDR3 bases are TGTGCCAGACTACTAGCGCCCTCCTACAATGAGCAGTTCTTC. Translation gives CARLLAPSYNEQFF. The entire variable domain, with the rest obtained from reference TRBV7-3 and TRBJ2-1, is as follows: GAGVSQTPSNKVTEKGKYVELRCDPISGHTALYWYRQSLGQGPEFLIYFQGTGAADDSGLPNDRFFAVRPEGSVSTLKIQRTERGDSAVYLCARLLAPSYNEQFFGPGTRLTVL.

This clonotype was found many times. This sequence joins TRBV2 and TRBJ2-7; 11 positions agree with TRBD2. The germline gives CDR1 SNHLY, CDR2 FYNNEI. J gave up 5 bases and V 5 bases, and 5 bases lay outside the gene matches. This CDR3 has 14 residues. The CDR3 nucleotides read TGTGCCAGCAGTACTAGCGGGAGTGTGAACGAGCAGTACTTC. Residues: CASSTSGSVNEQYF.

The CDR3 bases are TGTGCCAGCAAGGATCCGTACTCAGAGACCCAGTACTTC. Translating it yields CASKDPYSETQYF. J is TRBJ2-5 and V is TRBV25-1; D is ambiguous. The germline V gene encodes CDR1 MGHDK and CDR2 SYGVNS. Trimming shortened V by 7 bases and J by 4 bases, and 13 bases separated the two germline ends. The CDR3 has 13 amino acids.

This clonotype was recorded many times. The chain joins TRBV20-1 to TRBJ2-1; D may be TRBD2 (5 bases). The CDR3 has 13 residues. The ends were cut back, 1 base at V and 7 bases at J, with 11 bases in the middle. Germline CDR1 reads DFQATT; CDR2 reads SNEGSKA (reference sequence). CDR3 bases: TGCAGTGCTAGAGGGGAACTAGGGAATGAGCAGTTCTTC. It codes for CSARGELGNEQFF.

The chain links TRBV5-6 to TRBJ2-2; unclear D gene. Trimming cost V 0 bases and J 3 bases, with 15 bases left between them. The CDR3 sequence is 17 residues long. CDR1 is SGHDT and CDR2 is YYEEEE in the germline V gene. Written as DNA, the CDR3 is TGTGCCAGCAGCTTGGCCAAAGAACGGGTGGACACCGGGGAGCTGTTTTTT. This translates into CASSLAKERVDTGELFF.

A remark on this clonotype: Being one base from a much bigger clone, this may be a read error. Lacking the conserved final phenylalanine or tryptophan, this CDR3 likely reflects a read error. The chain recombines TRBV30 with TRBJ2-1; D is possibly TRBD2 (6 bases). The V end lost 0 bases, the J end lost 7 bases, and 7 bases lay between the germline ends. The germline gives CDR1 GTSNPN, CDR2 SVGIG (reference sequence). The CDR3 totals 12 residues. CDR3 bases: TGTGCCTGGAGTGTACGGGGGAATGAGCAGTTCTGC. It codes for CAWSVRGNEQFC.

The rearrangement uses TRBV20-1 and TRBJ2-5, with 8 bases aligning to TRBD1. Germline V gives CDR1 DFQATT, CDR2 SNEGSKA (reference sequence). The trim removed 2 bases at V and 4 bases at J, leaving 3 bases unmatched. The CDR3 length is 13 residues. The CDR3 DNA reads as TGCAGTGCTAGACCAGGGGGCCGAGAGACCCAGTACTTC. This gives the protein CSARPGGRETQYF.

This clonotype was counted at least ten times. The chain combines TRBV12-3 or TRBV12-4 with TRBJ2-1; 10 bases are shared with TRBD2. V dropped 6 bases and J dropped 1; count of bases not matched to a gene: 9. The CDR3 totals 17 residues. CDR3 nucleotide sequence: TGTGCCAGCAGCCGGACTAGCGGAGTTTCGTCCTACAATGAGCAGTTCTTC. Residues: CASSRTSGVSSYNEQFF.

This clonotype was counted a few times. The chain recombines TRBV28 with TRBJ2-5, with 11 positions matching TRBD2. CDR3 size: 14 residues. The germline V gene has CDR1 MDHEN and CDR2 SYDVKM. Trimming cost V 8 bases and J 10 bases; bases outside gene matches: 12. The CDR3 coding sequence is TGTGCCAGCTCCAGAGGGGCTAGCGGGAGGTTCCAGTACTTC. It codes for CASSRGASGRFQYF.

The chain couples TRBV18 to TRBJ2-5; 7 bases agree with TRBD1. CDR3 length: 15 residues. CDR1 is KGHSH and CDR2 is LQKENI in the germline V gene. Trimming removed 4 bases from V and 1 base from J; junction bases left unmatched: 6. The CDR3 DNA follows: TGTGCCAGCTCACAAACCGGGACAGCCCAAGAGACCCAGTACTTC. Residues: CASSQTGTAQETQYF.

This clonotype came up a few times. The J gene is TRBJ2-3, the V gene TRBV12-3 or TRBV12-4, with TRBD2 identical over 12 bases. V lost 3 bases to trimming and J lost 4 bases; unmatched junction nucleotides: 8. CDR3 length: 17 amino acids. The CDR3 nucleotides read TGTGCCAGCAGTTTTATGGCTAGCGGGAGGGCCCCAGATACGCAGTATTTT. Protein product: CASSFMASGRAPDTQYF.

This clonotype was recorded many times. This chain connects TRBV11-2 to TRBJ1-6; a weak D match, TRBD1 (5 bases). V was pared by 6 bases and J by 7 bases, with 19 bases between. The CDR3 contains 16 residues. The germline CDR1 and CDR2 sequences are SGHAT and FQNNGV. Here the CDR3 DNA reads TGTGCCAGCAGGCCTGGTTTCGGGGGGAGGAATTCACCCCTCCACTTT. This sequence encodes CASRPGFGGRNSPLHF.

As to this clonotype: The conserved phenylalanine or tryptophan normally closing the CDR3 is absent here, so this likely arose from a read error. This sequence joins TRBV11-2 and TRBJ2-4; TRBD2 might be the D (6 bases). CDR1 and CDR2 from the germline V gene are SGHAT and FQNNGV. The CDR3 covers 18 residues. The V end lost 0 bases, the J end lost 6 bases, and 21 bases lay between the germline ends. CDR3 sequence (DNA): TGTGCCAGCAGCTTAGATAGCGGAGCTCTACCCGGGGGAAACATTCAGTACTCC. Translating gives CASSLDSGALPGGNIQYS.

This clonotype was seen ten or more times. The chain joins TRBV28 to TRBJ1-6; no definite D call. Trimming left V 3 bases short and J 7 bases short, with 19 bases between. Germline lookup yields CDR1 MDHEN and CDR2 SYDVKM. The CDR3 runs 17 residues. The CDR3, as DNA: TGTGCCAGCAGTTTTTCACACCCCTCGATCTCGAATTCACCCCTCCACTTT. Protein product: CASSFSHPSISNSPLHF. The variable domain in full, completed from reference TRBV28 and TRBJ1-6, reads DVKVTQSSRYLVKRTGEKVFLECVQDMDHENMFWYRQDPGLGLRLIYFSYDVKMKEKGDIPEGYSVSREKKERFSLILESASTNQTSMYLCASSFSHPSISNSPLHFGNGTRLTVT.

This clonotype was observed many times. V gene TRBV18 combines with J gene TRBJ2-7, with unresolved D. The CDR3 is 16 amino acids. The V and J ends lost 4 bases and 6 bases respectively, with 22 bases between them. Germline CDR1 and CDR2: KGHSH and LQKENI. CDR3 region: CASSLEKRAYRGEQYF. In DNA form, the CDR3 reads TGTGCCAGCTCACTGGAAAAGCGAGCTTATAGAGGCGAGCAGTACTTC.